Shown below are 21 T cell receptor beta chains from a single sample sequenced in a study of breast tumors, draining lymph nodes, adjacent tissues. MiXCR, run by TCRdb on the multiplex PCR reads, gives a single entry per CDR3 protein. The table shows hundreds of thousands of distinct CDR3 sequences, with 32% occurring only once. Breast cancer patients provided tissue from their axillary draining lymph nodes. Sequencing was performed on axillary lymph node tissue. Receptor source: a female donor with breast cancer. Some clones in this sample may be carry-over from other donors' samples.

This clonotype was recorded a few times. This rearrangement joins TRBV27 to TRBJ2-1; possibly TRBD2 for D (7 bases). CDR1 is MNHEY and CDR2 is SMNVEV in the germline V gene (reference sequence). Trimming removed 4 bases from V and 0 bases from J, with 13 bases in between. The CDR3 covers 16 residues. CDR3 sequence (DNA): TGTGCCAGCAGTTGGGGGGGGCTAATCTCCTACAATGAGCAGTTCTTC. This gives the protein CASSWGGLISYNEQFF.

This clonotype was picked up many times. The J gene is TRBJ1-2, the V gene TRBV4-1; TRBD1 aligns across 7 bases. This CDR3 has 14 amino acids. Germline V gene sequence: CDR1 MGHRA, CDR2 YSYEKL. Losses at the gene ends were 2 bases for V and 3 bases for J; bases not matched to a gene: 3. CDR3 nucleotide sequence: TGCGCCAGCAGCCAAACAGGGGATTACTATGGCTACACCTTC. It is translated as CASSQTGDYYGYTF.

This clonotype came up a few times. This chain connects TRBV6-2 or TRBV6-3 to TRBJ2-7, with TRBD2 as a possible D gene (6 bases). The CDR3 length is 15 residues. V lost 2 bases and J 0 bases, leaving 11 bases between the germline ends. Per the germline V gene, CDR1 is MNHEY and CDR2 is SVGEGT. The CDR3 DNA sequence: TGTGCCAGCAGTTACGGGCTAGCGCACTCCTACGAGCAGTACTTC. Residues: CASSYGLAHSYEQYF.

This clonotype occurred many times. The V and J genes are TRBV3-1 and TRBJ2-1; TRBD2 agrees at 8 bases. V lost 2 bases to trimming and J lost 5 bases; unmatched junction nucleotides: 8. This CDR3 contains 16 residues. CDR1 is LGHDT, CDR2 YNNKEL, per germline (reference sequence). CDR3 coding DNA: TGTGCCAGCAGCCAAATGAGGGCGGGGGGAAACAATGAGCAGTTCTTC. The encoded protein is CASSQMRAGGNNEQFF.

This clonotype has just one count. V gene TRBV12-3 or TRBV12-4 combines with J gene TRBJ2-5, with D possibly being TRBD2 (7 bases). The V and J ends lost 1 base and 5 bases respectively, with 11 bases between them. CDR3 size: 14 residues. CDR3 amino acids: CASSLGGGGETQYF. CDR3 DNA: TGTGCCAGCAGTTTAGGAGGGGGGGGGGAGACCCAGTACTTC.

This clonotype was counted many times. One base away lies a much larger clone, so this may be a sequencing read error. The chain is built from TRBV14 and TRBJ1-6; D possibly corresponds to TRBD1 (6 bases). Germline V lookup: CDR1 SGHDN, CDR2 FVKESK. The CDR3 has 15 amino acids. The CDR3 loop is CASSPATGNNSPPHF. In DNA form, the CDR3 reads TGTGCCAGCAGCCCGGCCACAGGGAACAATTCACCCCCCCACTTT.

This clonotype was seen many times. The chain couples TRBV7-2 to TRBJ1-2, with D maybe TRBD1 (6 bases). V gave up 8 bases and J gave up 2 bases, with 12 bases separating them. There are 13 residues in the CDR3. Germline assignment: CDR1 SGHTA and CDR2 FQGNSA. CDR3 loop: CASRGLENYGYTF. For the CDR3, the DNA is TGTGCCAGCCGGGGGCTTGAAAACTATGGCTACACCTTC.

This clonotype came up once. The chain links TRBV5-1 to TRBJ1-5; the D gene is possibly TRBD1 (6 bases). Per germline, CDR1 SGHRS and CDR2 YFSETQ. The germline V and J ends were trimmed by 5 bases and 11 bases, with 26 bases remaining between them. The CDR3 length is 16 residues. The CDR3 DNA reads TGCGCCAGCAGACAAGGACACGGGGGCGGTCTTCCGTCCCAGCATTTT. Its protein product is CASRQGHGGGLPSQHF.

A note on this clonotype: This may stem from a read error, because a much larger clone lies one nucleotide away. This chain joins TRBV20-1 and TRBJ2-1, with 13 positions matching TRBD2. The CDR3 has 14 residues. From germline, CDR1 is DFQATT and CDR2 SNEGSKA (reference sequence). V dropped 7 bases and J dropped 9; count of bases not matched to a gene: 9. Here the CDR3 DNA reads TGCAGTGGGGAGACTAGCGGGAGGACCACTGAGCAGTTCTTC. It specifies CSGETSGRTTEQFF.

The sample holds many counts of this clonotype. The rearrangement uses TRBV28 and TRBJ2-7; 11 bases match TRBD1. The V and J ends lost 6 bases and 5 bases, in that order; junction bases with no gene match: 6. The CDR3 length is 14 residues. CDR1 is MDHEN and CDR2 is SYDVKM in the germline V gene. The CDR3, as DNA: TGTGCCAGCAGATATGGACAGGGGGCCCACGAGCAGTACTTC. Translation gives CASRYGQGAHEQYF.

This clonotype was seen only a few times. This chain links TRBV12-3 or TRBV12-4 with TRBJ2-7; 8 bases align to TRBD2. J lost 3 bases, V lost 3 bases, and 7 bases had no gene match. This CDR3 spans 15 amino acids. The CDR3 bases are TGTGCCAGCAGTTTCGGGGGGGCAGGCGTCTACGAGCAGTACTTC. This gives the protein CASSFGGAGVYEQYF.

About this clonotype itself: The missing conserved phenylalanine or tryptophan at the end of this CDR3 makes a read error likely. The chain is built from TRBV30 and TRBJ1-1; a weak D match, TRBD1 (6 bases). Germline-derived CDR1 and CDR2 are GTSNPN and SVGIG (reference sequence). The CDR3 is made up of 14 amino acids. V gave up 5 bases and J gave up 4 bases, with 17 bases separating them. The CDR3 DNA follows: TGTGCCTGGTCCCGGGGGGCCGACGTCACTGAAGCTTTCTTG. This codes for CAWSRGADVTEAFL.

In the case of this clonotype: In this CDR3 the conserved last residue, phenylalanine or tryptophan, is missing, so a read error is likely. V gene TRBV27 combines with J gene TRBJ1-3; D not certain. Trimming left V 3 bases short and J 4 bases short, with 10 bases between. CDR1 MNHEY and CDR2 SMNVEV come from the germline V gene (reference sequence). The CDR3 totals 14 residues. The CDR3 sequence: CASSFQFGGNTIYV. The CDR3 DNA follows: TGTGCCAGCAGTTTCCAGTTTGGCGGAAACACCATATATGTT.

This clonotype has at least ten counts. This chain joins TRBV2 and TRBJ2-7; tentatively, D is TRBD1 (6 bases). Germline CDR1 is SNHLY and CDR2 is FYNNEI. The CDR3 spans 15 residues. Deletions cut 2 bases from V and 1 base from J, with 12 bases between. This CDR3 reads CASSEWQGSSYEQYF. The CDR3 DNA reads TGTGCCAGCAGTGAATGGCAGGGGTCATCCTACGAGCAGTACTTC. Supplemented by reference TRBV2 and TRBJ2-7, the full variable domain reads EPEVTQTPSHQVTQMGQEVILRCVPISNHLYFYWYRQILGQKVEFLVSFYNNEISEKSEIFDDQFSVERPDGSNFTLKIRSTKLEDSAMYFCASSEWQGSSYEQYFGPGTRLTVT.

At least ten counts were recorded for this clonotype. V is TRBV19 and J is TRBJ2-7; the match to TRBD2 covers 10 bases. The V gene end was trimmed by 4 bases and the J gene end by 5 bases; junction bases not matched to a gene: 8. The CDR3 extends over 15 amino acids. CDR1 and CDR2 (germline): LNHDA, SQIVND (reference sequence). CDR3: CASSTPGTSVHEQYF. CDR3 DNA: TGTGCCAGTAGTACCCCGGGGACTAGCGTACACGAGCAGTACTTC.

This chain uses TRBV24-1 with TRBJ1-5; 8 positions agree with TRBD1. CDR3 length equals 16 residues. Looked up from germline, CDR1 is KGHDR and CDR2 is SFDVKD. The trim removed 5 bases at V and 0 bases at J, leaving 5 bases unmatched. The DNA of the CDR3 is TGTGCCACCAGTGCAGGGGGCACAGATAGCAATCAGCCCCAGCATTTT. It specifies CATSAGGTDSNQPQHF.

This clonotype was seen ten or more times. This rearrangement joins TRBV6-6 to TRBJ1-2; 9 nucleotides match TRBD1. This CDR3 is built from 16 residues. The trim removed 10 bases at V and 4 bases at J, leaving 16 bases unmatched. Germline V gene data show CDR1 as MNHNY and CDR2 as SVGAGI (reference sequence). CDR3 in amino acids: CATRQGESPLGYGYTF. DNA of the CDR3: TGTGCCACCCGACAGGGGGAAAGCCCGCTTGGCTATGGCTACACCTTC.

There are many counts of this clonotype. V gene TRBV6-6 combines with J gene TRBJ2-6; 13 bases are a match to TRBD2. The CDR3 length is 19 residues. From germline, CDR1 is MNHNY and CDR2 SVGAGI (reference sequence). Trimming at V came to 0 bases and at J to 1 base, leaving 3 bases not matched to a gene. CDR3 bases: TGTGCCAGCAGTTACTCCGGACTAGCGGGAGTGTCTGGGGCCAACGTCCTGACTTTC. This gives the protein CASSYSGLAGVSGANVLTF.

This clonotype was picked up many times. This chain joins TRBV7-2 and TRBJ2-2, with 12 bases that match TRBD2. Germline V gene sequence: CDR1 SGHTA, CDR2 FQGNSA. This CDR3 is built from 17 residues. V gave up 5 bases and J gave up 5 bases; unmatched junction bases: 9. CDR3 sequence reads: CASSAWRLAGETGELFF. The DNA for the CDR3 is TGTGCCAGCAGCGCGTGGCGACTAGCGGGAGAAACCGGGGAGCTGTTTTTT.

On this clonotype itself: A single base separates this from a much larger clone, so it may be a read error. The CDR3 reads CASSEVVLVYGQYF. The CDR3 DNA reads TGTGCCAGCAGTGAGGTAGTACTAGTATACGGGCAGTACTTC. The gene calls are TRBV6-1 and TRBJ2-7; tentative D call: TRBD2 (5 bases). Germline lookup yields CDR1 MNHNS and CDR2 SASEGT. This CDR3 contains 14 residues.

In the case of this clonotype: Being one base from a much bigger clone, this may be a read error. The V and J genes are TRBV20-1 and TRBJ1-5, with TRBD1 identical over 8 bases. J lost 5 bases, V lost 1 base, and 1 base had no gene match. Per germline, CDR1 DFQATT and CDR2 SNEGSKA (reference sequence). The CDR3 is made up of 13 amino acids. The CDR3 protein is CSARAGGDQPQHF. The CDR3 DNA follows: TGCAGTGCTAGAGCAGGGGGCGATCAGCCCCAGCATTTT.